This T cell receptor beta chain originates from a study of T cell responses to AZD1222 COVID-19 vaccine. Turning to the study itself: Second doses were pooled across both intervals (about 4 or about 12 weeks).

Sequenced by immunoSEQ multiplex PCR; TCRdb stores in-frame clones only, minus some. The sample lists approximately 170,000 clones, 80% to 95% seen once, with 4.4% in the top ten. Germline V CDR1 and CDR2: GTSNPN, SVGIG (reference sequence). The V end lost 5 bases, the J end lost 5 bases, and 10 bases lay between the germline ends. The CDR3 totals 12 residues. Specimen: peripheral blood, collected on day 0 of AZD1222 vaccination. This clonotype was sampled from an adult in good health. V and J are TRBV30 and TRBJ1-3; no reliable D call. This CDR3 is CAWSASRNTIYF. In DNA form, the CDR3 reads TGTGCCTGGTCGGCCAGCAGAAACACCATATATTTT.